The clone carrying this T cell receptor beta chain was seen only a few times. What it binds is unknown. PCR employed 60 Vbeta and 13 Jbeta primers. TCRdb's table, derived via immunoSEQ multiplex PCR, lists solely in-frame clones and lacks some. The repertoire holds approximately 120,000 clones, about three quarters seen once, with more than 3% in the top ten. The data originate from a study of cytomegalovirus exposure and HLA in healthy donors. The CDR3 extends over 13 amino acids. V lost 2 bases and J lost 1, with 6 bases in between. The germline V gene encodes CDR1 SGHRS and CDR2 YFSETQ. Study results and caveats: It was shown in a later analysis that HLA-associated TCR beta chains were more clonally expanded than other, equally common chains. For TCR beta chains, V- and J-gene trimming was later linked to a missense DCLRE1C variant.

Nominally healthy donors were sampled, though unrecorded immune exposures were likely. Input material: PBMCs. The chain employs TRBV5-1 and TRBJ1-2; D is undetermined. The TCR comes from a man under 40 in good health and CMV-seronegative. As DNA, the CDR3 is TGCGCCAGCAGCTTACAAGTTAACTATGGCTACACCTTC. It yields the protein CASSLQVNYGYTF. The variable domain in full, completed from reference TRBV5-1 and TRBJ1-2, reads KAGVTQTPRYLIKTRGQQVTLSCSPISGHRSVSWYQQTPGQGLQFLFEYFSETQRNKGNFPGRFSGRQFSNSRSEMNVSTLELGDSALYLCASSLQVNYGYTFGSGTRLTVV.